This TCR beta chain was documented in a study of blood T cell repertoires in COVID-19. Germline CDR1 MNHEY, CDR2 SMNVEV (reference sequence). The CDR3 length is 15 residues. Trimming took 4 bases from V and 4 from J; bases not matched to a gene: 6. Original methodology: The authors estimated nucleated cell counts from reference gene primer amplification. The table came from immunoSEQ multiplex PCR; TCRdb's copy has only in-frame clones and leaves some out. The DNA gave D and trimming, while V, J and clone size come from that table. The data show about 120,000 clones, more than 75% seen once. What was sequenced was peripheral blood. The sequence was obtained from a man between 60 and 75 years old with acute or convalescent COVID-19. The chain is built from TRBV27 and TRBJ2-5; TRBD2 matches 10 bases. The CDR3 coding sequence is TGTGCCAGCAGTTCTCCCGTAGCGGGAGGAGAGACCCAGTACTTC. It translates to CASSSPVAGGETQYF.